This entry is about one TCR beta chain. Its antigen is as yet unknown. A multiplex PCR was run with 60 Vbeta primers and 13 Jbeta primers. This table comes from immunoSEQ multiplex PCR, and its TCRdb copy is limited to in-frame clones, with some not included. The table includes some 110,000 clones, approximately 74% detected once. The V gene lost 0 bases and the J gene lost 4 bases, with 15 bases spanning the gap. The CDR3 runs 16 residues. The V gene's germline CDR1 is SNHLY and CDR2 FYNNEI. This record belongs to a study of cytomegalovirus exposure and HLA in healthy donors. General study findings and limits: An observed cluster of highly shared sequence variants was recorded as a likely sequencing artifact. The study designated fewer than 200 TCR beta chains cytomegalovirus-associated. Some 17,000 TCR beta sequences were associated with HLA alleles at 0.05 false discovery rate in a later analysis.

V gene TRBV2 combines with J gene TRBJ1-1; weak D call: TRBD1 (5 bases). Sequenced input: PBMCs. This receptor was taken from a woman aged 50 to 60 in good health and CMV-seropositive. The CDR3 nucleotides read TGTGCCAGCAGTGAAGCCTCAGGGATGTGGGGCACTGAAGCTTTCTTT. It codes for CASSEASGMWGTEAFF.